Sequencing of this TCR beta chain was carried out in a study of blood T cell repertoires in COVID-19. Study-level background: T cells, B-cell-depleted T cells, or PBMCs provided the cDNA or gDNA that served as material.

Authors' data handling: Estimation of nucleated cell counts was performed using reference gene primer amplification. The table came from immunoSEQ multiplex PCR; TCRdb's copy has only in-frame clones and leaves some out. The V and J calls and the clone size are those of that table, but D and trimming were determined from the DNA. The sample holds approximately 97,000 clones, around nine tenths seen once. Germline V CDR1 and CDR2: KGHDR, SFDVKD. There are 16 residues in the CDR3. Trimming stripped 7 bases from V and 8 bases from J, with 23 bases between. Seattle's enrolled individuals joined amid active infection and were then monitored longitudinally.

The sequenced material came from peripheral blood. The TCR originated in a woman aged 45-65 years with COVID-19, enrolled during active disease. V and J are TRBV24-1 and TRBJ2-1, with a weak D call TRBD2 (5 bases). This CDR3 reads CATSSFIPRDTDEQFF. CDR3 in DNA: TGTGCCACCAGCTCATTCATACCCCGGGATACAGATGAGCAGTTCTTC.